The TCR beta chain described here comes from a study of cytomegalovirus exposure and HLA in healthy donors. This clone was seen a single time. This CDR3 is 16 amino acids long. V was pared by 1 base and J by 0 bases, with 9 bases between. Germline V gene lookup returns CDR1 SGHAT and CDR2 FQNNGV. The protocol was immunoSEQ multiplex PCR, while the TCRdb copy is restricted to in-frame clones and leaves out a portion. Altogether 140,000 to 150,000 clones are present, about 89% being singletons, with the ten largest covering roughly 0.7%. Sequencing was carried out using PBMCs. The TCR sequence derives from a man aged 18 to 35 in good health and CMV-seronegative. This chain links TRBV11-2 with TRBJ1-4, with D uncertain. The CDR3 nucleotides are TGTGCCAGCAGCTTAGGGGGAGTTGCAACTAATGAAAAACTGTTTTTT. Translation: CASSLGGVATNEKLFF.